Listed here are 21 T cell receptor beta chains from one sample, sequenced in a study of T cell responses to AZD1222 COVID-19 vaccine. Repertoires were generated with immunoSEQ multiplex PCR, while TCRdb's copy carries only in-frame clones and drops some. Among roughly 130,000 clones listed, just over 85% were seen once. Sequencing was performed on peripheral blood, taken on day 0 of AZD1222 vaccination. All receptors come from an adult in good health.

As concerns this clone: An end of the junction differs from the germline gene, which may be a read error. The chain couples TRBV5-1 to TRBJ2-5; D possibly matches TRBD1 or TRBD2 (5 bases each). This CDR3 region has 14 residues. CDR1 is SGHRS, CDR2 YFSETQ, per germline. The CDR3 region has the DNA TGCGCCAGCAGCATCGGGACGGACCAAGGGACCCAGTACTTC. This sequence encodes CASSIGTDQGTQYF.

V gene TRBV28 combines with J gene TRBJ1-2; the D gene is possibly TRBD1 (5 bases). Looked up from germline, CDR1 is MDHEN and CDR2 is SYDVKM. Trimming took off 7 bases at V and 6 bases at J, with 18 bases between the two ends. The CDR3 length is 14 residues. CDR3 sequence (DNA): TGTGCCAGCACTAATTCGAGGGGAGCCGATGGCTACACCTTC. It is translated as CASTNSRGADGYTF.

V gene TRBV30 combines with J gene TRBJ1-3; D gene unclear. The V and J ends lost 2 bases and 2 bases respectively, with 10 bases between them. The CDR3 runs to 14 residues. Looked up from germline, CDR1 is GTSNPN and CDR2 is SVGIG (reference sequence). Written as DNA, the CDR3 is TGTGCCTGGAGTAAGCAGGATCCTGGAAACACCATATATTTT. This codes for CAWSKQDPGNTIYF. The variable domain in full, completed from reference TRBV30 and TRBJ1-3, reads SQTIHQWPATLVQPVGSPLSLECTVEGTSNPNLYWYRQAAGRGLQLLFYSVGIGQISSEVPQNLSASRPQDRQFILSSKKLLLSDSGFYLCAWSKQDPGNTIYFGEGSWLTVV.

The gene calls are TRBV7-3 and TRBJ2-7; tentative D call: TRBD2 (6 bases). Germline CDR1 and CDR2: SGHTA and FQGTGA. Trimming removed 2 bases from V and 3 bases from J, with 11 bases in between. The CDR3 has 14 residues. CDR3 sequence reads: CASSLSAGSYEQYF. The CDR3 bases are TGTGCCAGCAGCTTATCGGCGGGGAGCTACGAGCAGTACTTC.

The chain combines TRBV20-1 with TRBJ1-2, with D uncertain. CDR1 and CDR2 from the germline V gene are DFQATT and SNEGSKA (reference sequence). The CDR3 runs 13 residues. Trimming took off 3 bases at V and 4 bases at J, with 12 bases between the two ends. This chain's CDR3 is CSASEGRLYGYTF. The CDR3 DNA reads as TGCAGTGCTAGTGAAGGCCGACTCTATGGCTACACCTTC.

The CDR3 reads CASSYGTGVYEQYF. The CDR3 DNA sequence: TGTGCCAGTAGTTATGGGACAGGAGTATACGAGCAGTACTTC. The chain couples TRBV19 to TRBJ2-7; TRBD1 matches 8 bases. Germline-derived CDR1 and CDR2 are LNHDA and SQIVND (reference sequence). The length of the CDR3 is 14 residues. V lost 5 bases and J lost 4; bases outside the gene matches: 7.

V gene TRBV12-3 or TRBV12-4 combines with J gene TRBJ1-1, with D hard to call. This CDR3 has 13 residues. Between the trimmed V and J ends, which lost 5 bases and 1 base, there was a span of 8 bases. DNA of the CDR3: TGTGCCAGCAGTCCCACACGGAACACTGAAGCTTTCTTT. Translation gives CASSPTRNTEAFF.

The chain carries TRBV12-3 or TRBV12-4 and TRBJ2-7; D is perhaps TRBD1 or TRBD2 (5 bases each). The CDR3 totals 12 residues. The V end lost 4 bases, the J end lost 5 bases, and 9 bases lay between the germline ends. The CDR3 coding sequence is TGTGCCAGCAGTTGGGGACGGCACGAGCAGTACTTC. Protein product: CASSWGRHEQYF.

This rearrangement joins TRBV9 to TRBJ1-2, with 12 bases identical to TRBD1. Germline trimming cut 2 bases from V and 4 bases from J; bases unmatched to any gene: 6. This CDR3 is 16 amino acids long. CDR1 SGDLS and CDR2 YYNGEE come from the germline V gene. DNA of the CDR3: TGTGCCAGCAGCGTCCCGGGGACAGGGGGCGCCTATGGCTACACCTTC. Its protein is CASSVPGTGGAYGYTF.

The V call is TRBV18, the J call TRBJ2-7; 9 bases agree with TRBD1. In germline, CDR1 is KGHSH, CDR2 LQKENI. The CDR3 extends over 15 amino acids. With V trimmed by 3 bases and J by 3 bases, 6 bases remained unmatched. The CDR3 nucleotides read TGTGCCAGCTCACCCCCCCCGGGACAGGGCTACGAGCAGTACTTC. Protein product: CASSPPPGQGYEQYF.

This rearrangement joins TRBV9 to TRBJ2-3; 8 bases align to TRBD1. Trimming removed 4 bases from V and 5 bases from J; junction bases left unmatched: 9. This CDR3 region has 15 residues. Germline lookup yields CDR1 SGDLS and CDR2 YYNGEE. CDR3 amino acids: CASSHTGGEGDTQYF. In DNA form, the CDR3 reads TGTGCCAGCAGCCATACAGGGGGAGAGGGAGATACGCAGTATTTT.

This chain links TRBV7-2 with TRBJ2-7, with D maybe TRBD2 (5 bases). The CDR3 totals 14 residues. V lost 0 bases and J lost 1, with 7 bases in between. Germline V gene data show CDR1 as SGHTA and CDR2 as FQGNSA. Here the CDR3 reads CASSLATGSYEQYF. The CDR3, as DNA: TGTGCCAGCAGCTTAGCGACGGGGTCCTACGAGCAGTACTTC.

CDR3: CASSQEVAGGFTDTQYF. In DNA form, the CDR3 reads TGTGCCAGCAGCCAAGAAGTAGCGGGAGGGTTCACAGATACGCAGTATTTT. This chain joins TRBV4-2 and TRBJ2-3; 11 nucleotides line up with TRBD2. With V trimmed by 0 bases and J by 2 bases, 4 bases remained unmatched. This CDR3 is 17 amino acids long. CDR1 LGHNA and CDR2 YNFKEQ come from the germline V gene.

The genes are TRBV10-2 and TRBJ2-7; no reliable D call. Looked up from germline, CDR1 is WSHSY and CDR2 is SAAADI. This CDR3 is built from 14 residues. V lost 10 bases and J lost 0, with 16 bases in between. CDR3 protein: CATYTADLSYEQYF. Here the CDR3 DNA reads TGCGCCACCTATACAGCCGACCTCTCCTACGAGCAGTACTTC.

In this sample, this clone turned up a few times. This sequence joins TRBV7-8 and TRBJ1-6, with 8 bases lining up with TRBD1. The CDR3 is made up of 17 amino acids. In germline, CDR1 is SGHVS, CDR2 FQNEAQ. The V and J ends lost 5 bases and 13 bases, in that order; junction bases with no gene match: 19. The CDR3 here is CASSPLNLRQGIRPLHF. The CDR3 DNA sequence: TGTGCCAGCAGCCCACTTAATCTCAGACAGGGGATTCGTCCCCTCCACTTT.

This sequence joins TRBV3-1 (or the pseudogene TRBV3-2) and TRBJ1-6; 8 nucleotides align to TRBD1. From germline, CDR1 is LGHDT and CDR2 YNNKEL (reference sequence). The CDR3 runs to 15 residues. The V segment lost 4 bases and the J segment 9 bases; nucleotides outside the gene matches: 8. In DNA form, the CDR3 reads TGTGCCAGCAGCCGCGGACAGGGTTCGGGTTCACCCCTCCACTTT. This translates into CASSRGQGSGSPLHF.

This clone turned up a few times. The chain links TRBV6-5 to TRBJ2-7; the D is unclear. CDR1 MNHEY and CDR2 SVGAGI come from the germline V gene. Trimming removed 6 bases from V and 5 bases from J, with 14 bases in between. CDR3 size: 13 residues. CDR3 DNA sequence: TGTGCCAGCAGGCCGCCCGGTCGGGACGAGCAGTACTTC. The encoded protein is CASRPPGRDEQYF.

The chain combines TRBV4-3 with TRBJ1-3, with a possible D match to TRBD1 (5 bases). CDR1 is LGHNA, CDR2 YSLEER, per germline. V lost 3 bases, J lost 4 bases, and 10 bases lay in between. The CDR3 has 14 residues. CDR3 bases: TGCGCCAGCAGCCAGCGCAGGGAAGGAAACACCATATATTTT. It encodes CASSQRREGNTIYF.

The chain combines TRBV6-5 with TRBJ2-7; D is possibly TRBD2 (6 bases). Trimming left V 6 bases short and J 2 bases short, with 17 bases between. The CDR3 totals 15 residues. CDR1 and CDR2 (germline): MNHEY, SVGAGI. The CDR3 loop reads CASRAGSRVAYEQYF. As DNA, the CDR3 is TGTGCCAGCAGAGCCGGGAGCAGGGTCGCCTACGAGCAGTACTTC.

The rearrangement links TRBV15 to TRBJ2-7; 9 bases are shared with TRBD1. The V segment lost 3 bases and the J segment 3 bases; nucleotides outside the gene matches: 0. Looked up from germline, CDR1 is LNHNV and CDR2 is YYDKDF (reference sequence). This CDR3 is 13 amino acids long. In DNA form, the CDR3 reads TGTGCCACCAGCAGGACAGGGGGCTACGAGCAGTACTTC. Its translation is CATSRTGGYEQYF.

This clone was detected once. The chain employs TRBV27 and TRBJ2-5; 14 bases map to TRBD2. CDR1 is MNHEY and CDR2 is SMNVEV in the germline V gene (reference sequence). V was pared by 4 bases and J by 0 bases, with 10 bases of the junction left unmatched. CDR3 size: 19 residues. The CDR3 is CASSSGTSGSSGYQETQYF. In nucleotides, the CDR3 is TGTGCCAGCAGTTCCGGGACTAGCGGGAGTTCGGGGTACCAAGAGACCCAGTACTTC.